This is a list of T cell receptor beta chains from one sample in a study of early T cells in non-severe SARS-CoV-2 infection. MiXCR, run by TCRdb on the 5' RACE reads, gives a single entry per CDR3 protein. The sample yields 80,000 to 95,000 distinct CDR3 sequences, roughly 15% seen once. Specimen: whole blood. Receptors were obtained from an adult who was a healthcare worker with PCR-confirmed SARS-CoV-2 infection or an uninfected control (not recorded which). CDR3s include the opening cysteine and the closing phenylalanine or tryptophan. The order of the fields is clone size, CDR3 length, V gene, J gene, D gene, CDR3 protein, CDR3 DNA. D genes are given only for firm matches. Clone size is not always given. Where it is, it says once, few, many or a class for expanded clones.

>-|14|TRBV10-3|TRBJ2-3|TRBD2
CAIRLAASTDTQYF
TGTGCCATCAGACTAGCGGCTAGCACAGATACGCAGTATTTT
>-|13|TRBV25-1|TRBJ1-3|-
CASSEGFGNTIYF
TGTGCCAGCAGTGAAGGGTTTGGAAACACCATATATTTT
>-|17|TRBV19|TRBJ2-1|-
CASSPTTSYSSYNEQFF
TGTGCCAGTAGCCCGACGACTAGTTATAGCTCCTACAATGAGCAGTTCTTC
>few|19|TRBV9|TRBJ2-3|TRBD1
CASSVPGQGAMNVWDTQYF
TGTGCCAGCAGCGTTCCGGGACAGGGGGCAATGAATGTATGGGATACGCAGTATTTT
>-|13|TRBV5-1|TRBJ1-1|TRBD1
CTSSIGGGTEAFF
TGCACCAGCAGCATAGGGGGCGGCACTGAAGCTTTCTTT
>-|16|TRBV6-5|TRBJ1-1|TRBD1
CASSYGRGREKTEAFF
TGTGCCAGCAGTTACGGCAGGGGGCGTGAGAAAACTGAAGCTTTCTTT
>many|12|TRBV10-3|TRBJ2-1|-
CAISVQGNEQFF
TGTGCCATCAGTGTTCAGGGGAATGAGCAGTTCTTC
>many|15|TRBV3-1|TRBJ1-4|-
CASSPGQGGSEKLFF
TGTGCCAGCAGCCCCGGACAAGGAGGGAGTGAAAAACTGTTTTTT
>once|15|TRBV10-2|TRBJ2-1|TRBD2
CASSRSSGGGYEQFF
TGCGCCAGCAGTAGGTCTAGCGGGGGGGGTTATGAGCAGTTCTTC
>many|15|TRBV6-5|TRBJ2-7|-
CASSYSGPLNYEQYF
TGTGCCAGCAGTTACTCCGGCCCGTTAAACTACGAGCAGTACTTC
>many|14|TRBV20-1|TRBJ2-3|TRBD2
CSARLGGGLYTQYF
TGCAGTGCTAGACTAGGCGGGGGGCTGTACACGCAGTATTTT